The entry that follows covers one T cell receptor beta chain sequence. The data belong to a study of blood T cells in healthy people across ages. CDR1 DFQATT and CDR2 SNEGSKA come from the germline V gene (reference sequence). J gave up 3 bases and V 3 bases, and 11 bases lay outside the gene matches. The CDR3 contains 15 residues. For the second PCR, which ran for about 7 to 11 cycles, a sample-barcoded 5' primer and a J-beta primer mix were used. TCRdb reprocessed the 5' RACE reads via MiXCR and lists one record per CDR3 protein. The sample contains 1,300,000 or so distinct CDR3 sequences, 59% of which appear only once.

The specimen was blood. The V and J genes are TRBV20-1 and TRBJ2-7; TRBD2 matches at 7 bases. This sequence originates from a man aged 18 to 30 in good health. CDR3 region: CSARGGVAGYYEQYF. Here the CDR3 DNA reads TGCAGTGCTAGGGGTGGGGTAGCGGGTTACTACGAGCAGTACTTC.